Included here is one T cell receptor (beta chain) sequence, with context. Its antigen has not been determined. Base qualities are not at hand, and no much larger clone is one base apart. Reading from cysteine to phenylalanine, the CDR3 counts 13 amino acids. Left in the record is the CDR3 DNA by itself, 39 bases read in frame from the first base. The CDR1 and CDR2 encoded by the germline V gene are SNHLY and FYNNEI. V is reduced by 8 bases and J by 1 base, leaving a spacing of 11 bases between them. TCRbeta CDR3 regions were amplified from genomic DNA using the immunoSEQ Assay, a bias-controlled multiplex PCR. The original pipeline was this. Within the assay, amplification of reference gene primers was used to estimate how many nucleated cells each sample contained. To quantify the absolute abundance of each unique TCRbeta CDR3 rearrangement, sequence reads were collapsed and filtered. Productive Simpson clonality was computed per sample as the square root of Simpson's diversity index over productive rearrangements. TCRdb's version of the immuneACCESS table is confined to in-frame rearrangements and falls short of the full clone set. An unresolved V gene accounts for under half of the shortfall where checked; the remainder is of unknown origin. V, J and clone size reflect that table, while D and trimming were determined from the DNA. The sample table records over 250,000 clones; around 87% of these occur just once. The leading ten clones occupy over 2% of the sample.

This specimen comes from a study of blood T cell repertoires in COVID-19 (dated by TCRdb to 2019 to 2021). About the study as a whole: Samples from collaborators originated in the United States, Italy and Spain and spanned both the acute and convalescent phases of COVID-19. The material from the prospective study consisted of cDNA or gDNA derived from T cells, B-cell-depleted T cells, or PBMCs. The samples were drawn from the first 160 participants of the ongoing ImmuneRACE study and from over 950 subjects provided by 6 global collaborators. The dataset comprised deeply sampled blood TCRbeta repertoires from subjects exposed to, actively infected with, or recovered from COVID-19. Nearly every sample came with metadata listing a de-identified subject ID, COVID-19 status, age in years and sex. The repertoires were released in a freely available public database meant as a resource for research on the immune response to SARS-CoV-2. HLA class I and class II types, where available, came from metadata supplied by the sample provider rather than from assay-based typing. The full study reports these points: The quantity of clinical and demographic metadata differed by source and by participant and was supplied without curation.

The collaborating institutions used their own protocols to collect whole blood in K2EDTA tubes. For TCRbeta analysis, collaborators shipped samples as frozen whole blood, isolated PBMCs, or DNA extracted from either of those sample types. The sequence was collected from a woman aged 45-65 years with acute or convalescent COVID-19. The chain is encoded by TRBV2 joined to TRBJ1-1; the D gene lacks a confident call. The sample comprised peripheral blood. The sequenced DNA is TGTGCCAGCGGAGCAGATTGGAACACTGAAGCTTTCTTT. This yields the protein CASGADWNTEAFF. Joined to the reference TRBV2 and TRBJ1-1 proteins, this CDR3 gives the full variable domain: EPEVTQTPSHQVTQMGQEVILRCVPISNHLYFYWYRQILGQKVEFLVSFYNNEISEKSEIFDDQFSVERPDGSNFTLKIRSTKLEDSAMYFCASGADWNTEAFFGQGTRLTVV.